The table lists the clone carrying this TCR beta chain with a few counts. What it binds is not known. Constant-segment primers served in 5'RACE that generated TCR alpha and TCR beta cDNA libraries bearing sample barcodes and UMIs. In TCRdb, the 5' RACE reads were re-called with MiXCR into one record per CDR3 protein. Here the sample spans 250,000 or so distinct CDR3 sequences, 15% to 20% being singletons. J lost 6 bases, V lost 0 bases, and 1 base had no gene match. The CDR3 totals 15 residues. Germline loops: CDR1 LGHNA, CDR2 YSLEER. The source of the sample is a study of T-cell memory formation after mild COVID-19. The overall study: TCR clustering was largely donor specific.

Findings and caveats of the study: Clones contracting across day 15 to 85 had a balanced CD4/CD8 profile; later expanding clones leaned CD4+. A second wave of clones peaked on day 37, and their SARS-CoV-2 specificity went unconfirmed.

The rearrangement links TRBV4-3 to TRBJ1-6; 8 nucleotides match TRBD1. This clonotype originated in a man between 18 and 29 years old who had mild COVID-19 (a few samples of this study predate the infection). Cell type and time point are not known. Sample: PBMCs or a T cell subset sorted from them (not recorded which). CDR3 sequence reads: CASSQDGTGNSPLHF. CDR3 DNA: TGCGCCAGCAGCCAAGATGGGACAGGTAATTCACCCCTCCACTTT.